The entry below describes one T cell receptor beta chain. V was clipped by 7 bases and J by 3 bases, with 11 bases between them. The CDR3 totals 12 residues. Germline V lookup: CDR1 DFQATT, CDR2 SNEGSKA (reference sequence). Amplification targeted TCR beta CDR3 regions from RNA transcripts. First-round RT-PCR of the TCR CDR3 relied on the HTBI primer set. TCRdb re-called the multiplex PCR reads through MiXCR, storing one row per CDR3 protein. The data show under 350,000 distinct CDR3 sequences, roughly 13% seen once. The record originates from a study of T cells in Graves' hyperthyroidism and ophthalmopathy. Patients counted as stable if ophthalmopathy did not develop within 18 months. Orbital computed tomography and thyroid ultrasound, together with serum TRAb and thyroxine and clinical symptoms, were used for diagnoses.

Input material: blood. This sequence was found in a woman aged 40 to 50 with Graves' hyperthyroidism. This sequence joins TRBV20-1 and TRBJ2-3; D might be TRBD1 or TRBD2, each matching 5 bases. The DNA for the CDR3 is TGCAGTGGTGGGACGGAGACAGATACGCAGTATTTT. As protein: CSGGTETDTQYF.